These 17 T cell receptor beta chains were sequenced from one sample in a study of blood T cell repertoires in COVID-19. Measured with immunoSEQ multiplex PCR; TCRdb has only the in-frame clones, and not every one. The table includes 100,000 to 150,000 clones, around four fifths detected once. The material sequenced was PBMCs or T cells enriched from blood (not recorded which). Source of these receptors: a man aged 35-49 years with acute COVID-19.

CDR3 protein: CASERGDRGAYEQYF. In nucleotides, the CDR3 is TGTGCCAGCGAGAGAGGGGACAGGGGAGCCTACGAGCAGTACTTC. The gene calls are TRBV25-1 and TRBJ2-7; TRBD1 agrees at 10 bases. The V and J ends lost 8 bases and 2 bases, in that order; junction bases with no gene match: 9. Germline CDR1 reads MGHDK; CDR2 reads SYGVNS. CDR3 length: 15 residues.

The V call is TRBV6-5, the J call TRBJ1-4; 11 nucleotides match TRBD1. The CDR3 totals 14 residues. The germline gives CDR1 MNHEY, CDR2 SVGAGI. The V gene end was trimmed by 6 bases and the J gene end by 10 bases; junction bases not matched to a gene: 7. CDR3 in DNA: TGTGCCAGCAGGCAATCGGGACAGGGGGTAAAACTGTTTTTT. This sequence encodes CASRQSGQGVKLFF.

In this sample, this clone turned up a few times. The J gene is TRBJ1-2, the V gene TRBV5-5, with D possibly being TRBD1 (6 bases). Germline V lookup: CDR1 SGHKS, CDR2 YYEKEE (reference sequence). The V end was cut by 1 base, the J end by 7 bases, with 11 bases between. CDR3 length equals 13 residues. This chain's CDR3 is CASSLNREGGYTF. As DNA, the CDR3 is TGTGCCAGCAGCTTGAACAGGGAGGGTGGCTACACCTTC.

Only one count was recorded for this clone. J is TRBJ1-1 and V is TRBV6-5; D call uncertain. Germline CDR1 MNHEY, CDR2 SVGAGI. The CDR3 spans 14 residues. Trimming cost V 4 bases and J 4 bases, with 13 bases left between them. CDR3: CASSSPHEFTEAFF. CDR3 bases: TGTGCCAGCAGTTCCCCCCATGAGTTCACTGAAGCTTTCTTT.

The V and J genes are TRBV19 and TRBJ1-2; D is possibly TRBD1 (6 bases). CDR3 length equals 15 residues. Germline V gene sequence: CDR1 LNHDA, CDR2 SQIVND (reference sequence). Trimming took 3 bases from V and 3 from J, leaving 14 bases between them. Here the CDR3 reads CASSIATGRDYGYTF. The DNA for the CDR3 is TGTGCCAGTAGTATTGCGACAGGTAGAGACTATGGCTACACCTTC.

The chain joins TRBV4-2 to TRBJ1-2, with D possibly being TRBD1 (5 bases). Trimming took 0 bases from V and 3 from J, leaving 11 bases between them. The CDR3 has 15 residues. The V gene's germline CDR1 is LGHNA and CDR2 YNFKEQ. The DNA for the CDR3 is TGTGCCAGCAGCCAAGATGATGGCAGGGACTATGGCTACACCTTC. Translation gives CASSQDDGRDYGYTF.

Concerning this clone itself: One end of the junction varies from germline; a read error may be responsible. J is TRBJ2-5 and V is TRBV10-3; perhaps TRBD2 as D (5 bases). CDR3 size: 14 residues. Germline V gives CDR1 ENHRY, CDR2 SYGVKD. In nucleotides, the CDR3 is TGTGCCATCAGTAGCCGGGAAGACCAGGAGACCCAGTACTTC. Translated, it gives CAISSREDQETQYF.

This sequence joins TRBV27 and TRBJ1-2; D gene uncertain. Trimming stripped 3 bases from V and 0 bases from J, with 11 bases between. The germline CDR1 and CDR2 sequences are MNHEY and SMNVEV (reference sequence). This CDR3 is built from 15 residues. The CDR3 loop is CASSLRAEPNYGYTF. The CDR3 nucleotides are TGTGCCAGCAGTTTGAGGGCCGAGCCTAACTATGGCTACACCTTC.

The chain combines TRBV27 with TRBJ2-6, with 8 positions matching TRBD1. The CDR3 length is 18 residues. Trimming removed 7 bases from V and 1 base from J; junction bases left unmatched: 12. Per germline, CDR1 MNHEY and CDR2 SMNVEV (reference sequence). Here the CDR3 reads CASTQGARPLSGANVLTF. The CDR3, as DNA: TGTGCCAGCACTCAGGGGGCGAGACCACTGTCTGGGGCCAACGTCCTGACTTTC. Filled out from reference TRBV27 and TRBJ2-6, the complete variable domain reads EAQVTQNPRYLITVTGKKLTVTCSQNMNHEYMSWYRQDPGLGLRQIYYSMNVEVTDKGDVPEGYKVSRKEKRNFPLILESPSPNQTSLYFCASTQGARPLSGANVLTFGAGSRLTVL.

The gene calls are TRBV12-3 or TRBV12-4 and TRBJ2-7; D possibly corresponds to TRBD1 (6 bases). V was cut by 3 bases and J by 5 bases, with 11 bases left in between. This CDR3 comprises 13 residues. CDR3 loop: CASSFRRGHEQYF. CDR3 bases: TGTGCCAGCAGTTTTCGCAGGGGTCACGAGCAGTACTTC.

This clone was seen only once. CDR3 in DNA: TGCGCCAGCAGCTGGCGACCAGGGGCCGATGAGCAGTTCTTC. It is translated as CASSWRPGADEQFF. The chain has TRBV5-1 and TRBJ2-1; tentative D call: TRBD1 (6 bases). V gave up 3 bases and J gave up 8 bases, with 15 bases separating them. The CDR3 spans 14 residues. The germline gives CDR1 SGHRS, CDR2 YFSETQ. Filled out from reference TRBV5-1 and TRBJ2-1, the complete variable domain reads KAGVTQTPRYLIKTRGQQVTLSCSPISGHRSVSWYQQTPGQGLQFLFEYFSETQRNKGNFPGRFSGRQFSNSRSEMNVSTLELGDSALYLCASSWRPGADEQFFGPGTRLTVL.

This chain links TRBV11-3 with TRBJ2-1, with 11 bases fitting TRBD2. Unmatched junction bases numbered 5, after V lost 3 bases and J lost 4 bases. Germline V gene lookup returns CDR1 SGHNT and CDR2 YENEEA. The CDR3 has 16 residues. As DNA, the CDR3 is TGTGCCAGCAGCTTCGGACTAGCGGGCGCTTACAATGAGCAGTTCTTC. Its protein product is CASSFGLAGAYNEQFF.

This sequence joins TRBV10-3 and TRBJ2-2; 11 bases fit TRBD1. V lost 5 bases to trimming and J lost 3 bases; unmatched junction nucleotides: 5. Germline V gene sequence: CDR1 ENHRY, CDR2 SYGVKD. This CDR3 is 16 amino acids long. The CDR3 sequence is CAISLRTGGDTGELFF. The CDR3 nucleotides read TGTGCCATCAGTCTCCGGACAGGGGGCGACACCGGGGAGCTGTTTTTT.

The gene calls are TRBV7-2 and TRBJ2-7, with TRBD1 matching 9 bases. The CDR3 loop spans 14 amino acids. CDR1 is SGHTA, CDR2 FQGNSA, per germline. Losses at the gene ends were 1 base for V and 5 bases for J; bases not matched to a gene: 3. The CDR3 DNA sequence: TGTGCCAGCAGCTTAGGGGACAGGGCCCACGAGCAGTACTTC. It is translated as CASSLGDRAHEQYF.

This rearrangement joins TRBV7-9 to TRBJ2-1, with 14 positions matching TRBD2. Germline loops: CDR1 SEHNR, CDR2 FQNEAQ (reference sequence). The trim removed 5 bases at V and 10 bases at J, leaving 7 bases unmatched. The CDR3 spans 15 residues. The chain's CDR3 is CASSPGTSGSEEQFF. The CDR3 DNA reads as TGTGCCAGCAGCCCCGGGACTAGCGGGAGTGAGGAGCAGTTCTTC.

Only one count was recorded for this clone. V and J are TRBV5-4 and TRBJ2-1; perhaps TRBD1 as D (6 bases). CDR1 is SGHNT, CDR2 YYREEE, per germline (reference sequence). The length of the CDR3 is 15 residues. V shed 3 bases and J shed 7 bases, with 17 bases lying between them. The CDR3 nucleotides read TGTGCCAGCAGCTCCTGGACAGCGCTTAATAATGAGCAGTTCTTC. Its translation is CASSSWTALNNEQFF.

The chain combines TRBV11-1 with TRBJ2-1; TRBD1 aligns across 9 bases. Trimming cost V 4 bases and J 8 bases; bases outside gene matches: 9. Germline V gene data show CDR1 as SGHAT and CDR2 as FQDESV (reference sequence). The CDR3 consists of 15 residues. The CDR3 loop reads CASSSSGTGSHEQFF. The CDR3 region has the DNA TGTGCCAGCAGCTCTTCCGGGACAGGGAGTCATGAGCAGTTCTTC.